A selection of T cell receptor beta chains follows, all from one sample in a study of identical twins. TCRdb reprocessed the 5' RACE reads via MiXCR and lists one record per CDR3 protein. Among 690,000 or so distinct CDR3 sequences listed, around 8.6% were seen once. These data were likewise used in another study, on yellow fever vaccine responses in identical twins.

What was sequenced was PBMCs. Receptor source: a woman aged 18-30 years in good health. Each CDR3 is given without its conserved first and last residue. Not all rows give a size; the values are once, few, many and, for expanded clones, a class.

clone_size v_call cdr3_aa
few TRBV10-3 AISGGGAFYEQY
NA TRBV10-2 ASSATLSVPQETQY
few TRBV5-5 ASSLVTGGTQY
few TRBV11-2 ASSSTGAEQF
NA TRBV15 ATSRVPGPSGNTIY
many TRBV10-3 AISEPGGGQETQY
few TRBV7-9 AGGSTGGRETQY
NA TRBV7-2 ASSLGTSGYADRY
NA TRBV4-1 ASSQDKAVSYEQY
NA TRBV3-1 ASSQVGGLSGELF
few TRBV6-1 ASSGARNTGELF
many TRBV29-1 SVETSGSYEQY
few TRBV10-3 AIRPTSQDEQY
many TRBV10-3 AISAGPFYGYT
NA TRBV27 ASRRTGDWADTQY
many TRBV5-1 ASSFNRGPYEQY
many TRBV11-2 ASSFGTSSDADTQY
few TRBV27 ASQRQVNTGELF
many TRBV10-2 ASGGPSSSYEQY
many TRBV14 ASSQDIGGVTLGEQF
few TRBV5-1 ASSPAGTAYSGNTIY
NA TRBV7-2 ASSLGVQGAGETQY
NA TRBV20-1 SAKDTRQY
few TRBV24-1 ATSDEYEQY
NA TRBV30 AWAIAGDYNEQF